The T cell receptor (beta chain) under discussion was sequenced for a study of blood T cell repertoires in COVID-19. This table comes from immunoSEQ multiplex PCR, and its TCRdb copy is limited to in-frame clones, with some not included. The sample has approximately 54,000 clones; 85% to 95% are singletons. After removal of 4 bases from V and 6 bases from J, the junction contained 6 bases not matched to a gene. CDR1 is SEHNR, CDR2 FQNEAQ, per germline (reference sequence). The CDR3 sequence is 15 residues long. The chain joins TRBV7-9 to TRBJ2-3, with TRBD1 matching 11 bases. This clonotype originated in a man in his fifties or sixties with acute or convalescent COVID-19. The specimen sequenced was peripheral blood. CDR3 coding DNA: TGTGCCAGCAGCTGGGGACAGGGGGACGGGGATACGCAGTATTTT. Residues: CASSWGQGDGDTQYF.